This TCR beta chain was sequenced during a study of CD8 T cells in Susac syndrome. This CDR3 region has 17 residues. Per germline, CDR1 GTSNPN and CDR2 SVGIG (reference sequence). Unmatched junction bases numbered 14, after V lost 7 bases and J lost 0 bases. cDNA came from about 0.51 to 1 ug RNA primed by random hexamers. Amplification of TCR beta CDR3 spanned 54 Vbeta and 13 Jbeta via immunoSEQ multiplex PCR. TCRdb used MiXCR to reprocess the immunoSEQ multiplex PCR reads, holding one entry per CDR3 protein. The sample records some 300,000 distinct CDR3 sequences, around 91% being singletons. Sequencing targeted TCR beta in blood CD8+ and CD4+ T cells.

Sequencing was performed on CD8+ T cells from PBMCs. The gene calls are TRBV30 and TRBJ2-2; 7 positions match TRBD2. The TCR was taken from a human donor with multiple sclerosis. CDR3 DNA sequence: TGTGCCTCCGACCCTCCACGGACTAGTGCGAACACCGGGGAGCTGTTTTTT. It is translated as CASDPPRTSANTGELFF. Filled out from reference TRBV30 and TRBJ2-2, the complete variable domain reads SQTIHQWPATLVQPVGSPLSLECTVEGTSNPNLYWYRQAAGRGLQLLFYSVGIGQISSEVPQNLSASRPQDRQFILSSKKLLLSDSGFYLCASDPPRTSANTGELFFGEGSRLTVL.